This T cell receptor (beta chain) derives from a study of blood T cell repertoires in COVID-19. V dropped 6 bases and J dropped 3; count of bases not matched to a gene: 2. There are 14 residues in the CDR3. Germline CDR1 and CDR2: MDHEN and SYDVKM. As handled by the study authors: Quantification of nucleated cells was approximated via reference gene primer amplification. This table comes from immunoSEQ multiplex PCR, and its TCRdb copy is limited to in-frame clones, with some not included. The V and J calls and clone size are taken from that table; D and trimming were inferred from the DNA. The data show 410,000 or so clones, with approximately 90% seen just once and around 1.5% held by the top ten. Turning to this clone: Other DNA sequences within the sample encode an identical CDR3.

Sequenced material: peripheral blood. This sequence originates from a woman between 35 and 50 years old with COVID-19, enrolled during active disease. V is TRBV28 and J is TRBJ2-2; 9 positions match TRBD1. CDR3 sequence reads: CASRGQGDTGELFF. The CDR3 DNA follows: TGTGCCAGCAGGGGACAGGGTGACACCGGGGAGCTGTTTTTT.